What follows is one T cell receptor (beta chain) and its context. A much larger clone sits a single nucleotide away, making a read error possible. The CDR3 is made up of 11 amino acids. V lost 4 bases and J 10 bases, leaving 10 bases between the germline ends. Germline CDR1 and CDR2: SGHAT and FQNNGV. It was with a sample-barcoded 5' primer and a J-beta primer mix that a second PCR of about 6 to 12 cycles was run. Via MiXCR, TCRdb re-called the 5' RACE reads, giving one row per CDR3 protein. Counted here are approximately 2,000,000 distinct CDR3 sequences, approximately 40% occurring once; the ten biggest clones make up roughly 24%. The sample is drawn from a study of blood T cells in healthy people across ages.

V gene TRBV11-2 combines with J gene TRBJ1-2; no definite D call. The sample comprised blood. This sequence was found in a human donor in good health. CDR3 loop: CASSSGPYYTF. The CDR3 DNA reads as TGTGCCAGCAGCTCCGGACCTTACTACACCTTC.